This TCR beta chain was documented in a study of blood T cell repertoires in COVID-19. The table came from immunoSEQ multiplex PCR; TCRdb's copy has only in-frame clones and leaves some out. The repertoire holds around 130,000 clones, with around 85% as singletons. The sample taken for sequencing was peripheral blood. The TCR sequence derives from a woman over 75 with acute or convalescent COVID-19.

The DNA of the CDR3 is TGTGCCAGCAGCCAAGACAGGGGGCAGAACACTGAAGCTTTCTTT. This sequence encodes CASSQDRGQNTEAFF. This chain joins TRBV14 and TRBJ1-1; the match to TRBD1 covers 8 bases. The CDR3 length is 15 residues. CDR1 is SGHDN and CDR2 is FVKESK in the germline V gene. V gave up 0 bases and J gave up 1 base; unmatched junction bases: 1.